The 3 T cell receptor beta chains below come from one sample, sequenced in a study of blood T cell repertoires in COVID-19. This table comes from immunoSEQ multiplex PCR, and its TCRdb copy is limited to in-frame clones, with some not included. The sample has around 100,000 clones; under 75% are singletons. The sequencing sample was made of peripheral blood. Receptors originate from a man of 80 years or more with acute or convalescent COVID-19.

The chain links TRBV28 to TRBJ1-5; D is undetermined. V lost 6 bases, J lost 1 base, and 10 bases lay in between. Germline values: CDR1 MDHEN, CDR2 SYDVKM. CDR3 size: 14 residues. The CDR3 region has the DNA TGTGCCAGCAGGAGCCCCCCCAGCAATCAGCCCCAGCATTTT. This sequence encodes CASRSPPSNQPQHF.

The sample holds one count of this clone. J is TRBJ2-7 and V is TRBV12-3 or TRBV12-4, with D tentatively TRBD1 (5 bases). The CDR3 extends over 12 amino acids. V was shortened by 6 bases and J by 4 bases, with 10 bases between the two germline ends. The CDR3 spells CASSFREYEQYF. As DNA, the CDR3 is TGTGCCAGCAGCTTCAGGGAATACGAGCAGTACTTC.

This chain joins TRBV29-1 and TRBJ2-5, with a weak D call TRBD2 (5 bases). The CDR3 has 13 amino acids. Trimming removed 5 bases at V and 4 bases at J, with 14 bases between. Germline lookup yields CDR1 SQVTM and CDR2 ANQGSEA. CDR3 residues: CSVSGNLGETQYF. CDR3 bases: TGCAGCGTTTCGGGGAATTTGGGAGAGACCCAGTACTTC.